There are many counts of the clone carrying this T cell receptor beta chain. The sample belongs to a study of tumor-infiltrating lymphocytes in primary liver carcinoma. Co-extraction of RNA and DNA was performed on about 18-33 mg of unsorted bulk tissue. The researchers produced TCR beta cDNA from roughly 500 ng total RNA with a constant-region primer. Libraries covering TCR beta were generated through three nested multiplex PCR rounds (using a slightly modified ARM-PCR). Forward primers for TRBV1-TRBV30 and a C-beta reverse primer served the first two PCR rounds, at 10 cycles each. Via MiXCR, TCRdb re-called the multiplex PCR reads, giving one row per CDR3 protein. The sample includes 90,000 to 150,000 distinct CDR3 sequences, less than 75% seen only once; the top ten take 8.1%. V lost 1 base to trimming and J lost 5 bases, with 5 bases between them. This CDR3 has 13 amino acids. The germline V gene has CDR1 MRHNA and CDR2 SNTAGT.

The V call is TRBV6-4, the J call TRBJ2-2; D ambiguous. This TCR was recovered from a woman in her sixties with primary liver carcinoma and hepatitis B virus infection. Sequencing was carried out using tumor-adjacent normal liver tissue. The CDR3 region is CASSDLATGELFF. The CDR3 DNA reads as TGTGCCAGCAGTGACTTAGCTACCGGGGAGCTGTTTTTT.